Sequencing of this T cell receptor (beta chain) was carried out in a study of blood T cell repertoires in COVID-19 (dated by TCRdb to the early 2020s). About the investigation overall: Samples from collaborators originated in the United States, Italy and Spain and spanned both the acute and convalescent phases of COVID-19. Nearly every sample came with metadata listing a de-identified subject ID, COVID-19 status, age in years and sex. The material from the prospective study consisted of cDNA or gDNA derived from T cells, B-cell-depleted T cells, or PBMCs. Samples were obtained from the ongoing ImmuneRACE study (first 160 participants) and from 1,000 to 1,500 subjects provided by 6 global collaborators. The repertoires were released in a freely available public database meant as a resource for research on the immune response to SARS-CoV-2. The dataset comprised deeply sampled blood TCRbeta repertoires from subjects exposed to, actively infected with, or recovered from COVID-19. Where available, HLA class I and class II types were obtained from metadata supplied by the sample provider rather than from assay-based typing.

Notes on this clone: This clone's antigen is unknown. Per-base quality was not reported, and no clone a single base away is much larger than it.

Findings and caveats that apply to the study as a whole: How much clinical and demographic metadata was included differed by source and by participant, and the metadata was provided uncurated.

Each collaborating institution followed its own protocols to collect whole blood in K2EDTA tubes. For TCRbeta analysis, collaborators shipped samples as frozen whole blood, isolated PBMCs, or DNA extracted from either of those sample types. The immunoSEQ Assay, a bias-controlled multiplex PCR, was used to amplify TCRbeta CDR3 regions from genomic DNA. As for how the authors treated the data: Within the assay, amplification of reference gene primers was used to estimate how many nucleated cells each sample contained. Sequence reads were collapsed and filtered to measure the absolute abundance of every unique TCRbeta CDR3 rearrangement. For each sample, productive Simpson clonality was calculated by taking the square root of Simpson's diversity index across productive rearrangements. This immuneACCESS table, as held by TCRdb, lists in-frame sequences with V and J called but not all clones. Of the missing ones, under half trace to an unresolved V gene in checked studies; the others have no known cause. The V and J calls and clone size were taken over from that table, and D and trimming were inferred from the DNA. This sample has roughly 95,000 clones in its table, and approximately 80% of those were observed once. Roughly 4% of the sample is taken by the ten largest.

Sequencing input: peripheral blood. This sequence was found in a man aged 55-75 years with acute or convalescent COVID-19.

CDR3 reads: CASTSGWRDTEAFF. The bases are TGTGCCAGCACCTCCGGATGGAGGGACACTGAAGCTTTCTTT. Here the chain combines TRBV28 and TRBJ1-1, with no D gene named confidently. Trimming at the junction amounts to 7 bases on V and 3 bases on J, and the germline ends lie 15 bases apart. Per the germline V gene, MDHEN is the CDR1 and SYDVKM is the CDR2. Including the terminal cysteine and phenylalanine, the CDR3 comprises 14 residues. The CDR3 DNA has 42 bases and is translated from base 1.